This T cell receptor (beta chain) was sequenced during a study of blood T cells in healthy people across ages. The CDR3 is 15 amino acids. Germline assignment: CDR1 SGDLS and CDR2 YYNGEE. V lost 0 bases and J lost 6, with 12 bases in between. Per sample, a minimum of 6 million PBMCs were isolated. For the second PCR, which ran for roughly 6 to 12 cycles, a sample-barcoded 5' primer and a J-beta primer mix were used. TCRdb re-called the 5' RACE reads with MiXCR, one entry per CDR3 protein. Among 1.5 million or so distinct CDR3 sequences listed, around two fifths were seen once. The chain employs TRBV9 and TRBJ2-2; tentatively, D is TRBD1 (6 bases). Sequenced: blood. The receptor's source is a woman between 18 and 30 years old in good health. The CDR3 loop reads CASSVARGSAGELFF. CDR3 in DNA: TGTGCCAGCAGCGTAGCCAGGGGAAGCGCCGGGGAGCTGTTTTTT.